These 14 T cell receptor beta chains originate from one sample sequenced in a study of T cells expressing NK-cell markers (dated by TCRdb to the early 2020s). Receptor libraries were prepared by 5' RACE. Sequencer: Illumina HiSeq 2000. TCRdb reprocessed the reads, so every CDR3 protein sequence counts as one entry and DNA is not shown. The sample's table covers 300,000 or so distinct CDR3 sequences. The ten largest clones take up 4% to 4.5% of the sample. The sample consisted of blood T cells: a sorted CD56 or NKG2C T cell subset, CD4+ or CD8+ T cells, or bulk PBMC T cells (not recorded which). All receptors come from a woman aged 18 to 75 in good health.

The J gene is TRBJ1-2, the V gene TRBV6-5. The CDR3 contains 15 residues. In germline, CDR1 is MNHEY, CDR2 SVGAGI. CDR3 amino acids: CASSFSGQIGYGYTF.

CDR3 in amino acids: CASSLATGGSTDTQYF. The chain joins TRBV11-2 to TRBJ2-3; TCRdb names TRBD1, which stays unverified in the absence of DNA. CDR3 length: 16 amino acids. Germline loops: CDR1 SGHAT, CDR2 FQNNGV.

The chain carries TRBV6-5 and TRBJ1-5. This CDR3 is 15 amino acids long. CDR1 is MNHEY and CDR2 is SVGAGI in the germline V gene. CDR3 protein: CASSYSRIGNQPQHF.

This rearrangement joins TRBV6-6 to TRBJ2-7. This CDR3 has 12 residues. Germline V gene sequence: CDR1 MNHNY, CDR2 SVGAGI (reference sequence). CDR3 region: CASQSTSYEQYF.

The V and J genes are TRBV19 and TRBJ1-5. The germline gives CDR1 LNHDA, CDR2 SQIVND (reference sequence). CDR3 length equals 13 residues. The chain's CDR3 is CATQRYSNQPQHF.

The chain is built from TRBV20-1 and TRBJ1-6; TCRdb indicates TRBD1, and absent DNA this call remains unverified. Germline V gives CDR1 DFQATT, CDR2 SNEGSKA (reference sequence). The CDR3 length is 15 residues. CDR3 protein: CSASSGVKDNSPLHF.

The CDR3 sequence: CASSEFQGTANEKLFF. V gene TRBV25-1 combines with J gene TRBJ1-4; TCRdb designates TRBD1, a call that cannot be tested without DNA. This CDR3 contains 16 residues. Germline CDR1 MGHDK, CDR2 SYGVNS.

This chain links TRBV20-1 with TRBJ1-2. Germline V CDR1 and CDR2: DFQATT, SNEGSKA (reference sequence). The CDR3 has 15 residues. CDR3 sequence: CSAGTQGRGGYGYTF.

The chain's CDR3 is CASSPGEALDTQYF. The V gene is TRBV7-6, the J gene TRBJ2-3. Germline V gene sequence: CDR1 SGHVS, CDR2 FNYEAQ. The CDR3 loop spans 14 amino acids.

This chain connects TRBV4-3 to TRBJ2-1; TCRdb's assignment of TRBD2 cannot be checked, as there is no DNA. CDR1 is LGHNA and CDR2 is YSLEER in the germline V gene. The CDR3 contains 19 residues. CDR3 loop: CASSQDASGGRSSYNEQFF.

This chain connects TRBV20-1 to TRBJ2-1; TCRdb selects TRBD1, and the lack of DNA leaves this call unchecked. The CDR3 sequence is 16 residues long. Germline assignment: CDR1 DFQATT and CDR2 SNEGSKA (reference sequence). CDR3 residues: CSATETGAYTYNEQFF.

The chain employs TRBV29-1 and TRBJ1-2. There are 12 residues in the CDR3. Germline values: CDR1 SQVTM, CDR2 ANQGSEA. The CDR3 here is CSVRGEPYGYTF.

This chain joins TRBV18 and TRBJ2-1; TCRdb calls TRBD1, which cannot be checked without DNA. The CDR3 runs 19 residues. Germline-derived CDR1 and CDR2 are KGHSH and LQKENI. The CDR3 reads CASSPIGTGGPSSYNEQFF.

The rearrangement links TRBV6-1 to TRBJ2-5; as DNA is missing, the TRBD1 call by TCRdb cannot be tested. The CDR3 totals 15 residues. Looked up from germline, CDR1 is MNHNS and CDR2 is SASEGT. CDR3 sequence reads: CASNQAETVLGTQYF.